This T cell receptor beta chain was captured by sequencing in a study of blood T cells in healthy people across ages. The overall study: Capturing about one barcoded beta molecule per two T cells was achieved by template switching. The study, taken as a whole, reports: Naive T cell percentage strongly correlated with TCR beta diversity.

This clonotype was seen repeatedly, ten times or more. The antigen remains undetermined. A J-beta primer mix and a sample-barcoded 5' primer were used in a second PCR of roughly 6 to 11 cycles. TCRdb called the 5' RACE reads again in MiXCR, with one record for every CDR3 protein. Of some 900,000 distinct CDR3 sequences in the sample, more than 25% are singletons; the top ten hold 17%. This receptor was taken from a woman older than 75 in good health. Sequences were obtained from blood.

CDR3 in amino acids: CASSSDRGNTEAFF. CDR3 coding DNA: TGTGCCAGCAGTTCGGACAGGGGGAACACTGAAGCTTTCTTT. The J gene is TRBJ1-1, the V gene TRBV12-3 or TRBV12-4; 9 bases match TRBD1. The CDR3 has 14 residues. V gave up 4 bases and J gave up 1 base; unmatched junction bases: 1.